The 20 T cell receptor beta chains listed next were all sequenced from one sample in a study of neurological immune-mediated disorders. TCRdb reprocessed the 5' RACE reads via MiXCR and lists one record per CDR3 protein. The table lists about 49,000 distinct CDR3 sequences, roughly 8.3% of them singletons. Documented time point: longitudinal time-point 3. The specimen sequenced was PBMCs. Receptor source: a woman aged 40 to 49 in good health.

This clonotype was seen many times. V usage is TRBV6-2 or TRBV6-3 and J usage is TRBJ2-3; a possible D gene is TRBD1 (6 bases). The germline V gene has CDR1 MNHEY and CDR2 SVGEGT. CDR3 length: 14 residues. V was cut by 3 bases and J by 3 bases, with 10 bases left in between. The CDR3 loop is CASSYTGTTDTQYF. In DNA, the CDR3 is TGTGCCAGCAGTTATACTGGGACAACAGATACGCAGTATTTT.

In its sample, this clonotype was seen a few times. V and J are TRBV29-1 and TRBJ1-1, with D uncertain. This CDR3 contains 12 residues. CDR1 is SQVTM, CDR2 ANQGSEA, per germline. V shed 8 bases and J shed 6 bases, with 16 bases lying between them. CDR3 DNA: TGCAGCCTTCAGACGAGGAGCGCTGAAGCTTTCTTT. Its protein is CSLQTRSAEAFF.

The table lists this clonotype with many counts. The rearrangement links TRBV27 to TRBJ2-1; 7 bases align to TRBD2. V trimming: 6 bases; J trimming: 8 bases; junction bases outside the gene matches: 10. The CDR3 spans 14 residues. CDR1 is MNHEY, CDR2 SMNVEV, per germline (reference sequence). The CDR3, as DNA: TGTGCCAGCAGATTCAGCGGGAATCGAGATGAGCAGTTCTTC. This translates into CASRFSGNRDEQFF.

This clonotype appeared many times. The chain recombines TRBV4-3 with TRBJ2-7, with 8 bases that match TRBD2. The J segment lost 2 bases and the V segment lost 0 bases, leaving 18 bases of the junction unmatched. Germline values: CDR1 LGHNA, CDR2 YSLEER. The CDR3 has 20 residues. The CDR3 region is CASSQDRGGTSGVAAYEQYF. CDR3 in DNA: TGCGCCAGCAGCCAAGATCGGGGGGGGACTAGTGGGGTTGCGGCCTACGAGCAGTACTTC.

The table lists this clonotype with many counts. The rearrangement joins TRBV20-1 to TRBJ1-2; TRBD1 might be the D (5 bases). Germline V gene sequence: CDR1 DFQATT, CDR2 SNEGSKA (reference sequence). This CDR3 region has 13 residues. Between the trimmed V and J ends, which lost 5 bases and 4 bases, there was a span of 14 bases. In DNA form, the CDR3 reads TGCAGTGCTGGCCCCGGGGGGGTCTATGGCTACACCTTC. As protein: CSAGPGGVYGYTF.

In its sample, this clonotype was seen many times. V and J are TRBV12-3 or TRBV12-4 and TRBJ2-2; 8 nucleotides line up with TRBD1. V trimming: 6 bases; J trimming: 7 bases; junction bases outside the gene matches: 7. The CDR3 consists of 14 residues. The CDR3 region is CASSVRQGSGELFF. The CDR3 nucleotides read TGTGCCAGCAGCGTCCGACAGGGGAGCGGGGAGCTGTTTTTT.

This clonotype appeared many times. This chain uses TRBV5-5 with TRBJ1-1, with 9 bases aligning to TRBD1. The V segment lost 4 bases and the J segment 0 bases; nucleotides outside the gene matches: 7. Germline V lookup: CDR1 SGHKS, CDR2 YYEKEE (reference sequence). CDR3 size: 16 residues. CDR3 sequence (DNA): TGTGCCAGCAGCCTCGGGACAGGGCTCATGAACACTGAAGCTTTCTTT. It is translated as CASSLGTGLMNTEAFF.

This clonotype was detected ten times or more. Written as DNA, the CDR3 is TGCGCCAGCACCGAAGGGACAGGGAACACAGATACGCAGTATTTT. This sequence encodes CASTEGTGNTDTQYF. The chain is built from TRBV5-1 and TRBJ2-3, with 9 bases identical to TRBD1. Trimming took 6 bases from V and 2 from J; bases not matched to a gene: 7. Germline CDR1 is SGHRS and CDR2 is YFSETQ. The CDR3 loop spans 15 amino acids.

This clonotype came up many times. The rearrangement links TRBV5-6 to TRBJ1-2, with TRBD1 matching over 7 bases. CDR1 is SGHDT and CDR2 is YYEEEE in the germline V gene. The CDR3 contains 13 residues. Trimming cost V 0 bases and J 4 bases; bases outside gene matches: 0. CDR3: CASSLDRGYGYTF. The CDR3 DNA reads as TGTGCCAGCAGCTTGGACAGGGGCTATGGCTACACCTTC.

This clonotype was detected ten times or more. The CDR3 protein is CASRNSGTTYEQYF. CDR3 bases: TGTGCCAGCAGAAATTCCGGGACCACCTACGAGCAGTACTTC. This chain uses TRBV25-1 with TRBJ2-7; D might be TRBD1 or TRBD2, each matching 5 bases. Germline V gene data show CDR1 as MGHDK and CDR2 as SYGVNS. There are 14 residues in the CDR3. V was shortened by 6 bases and J by 2 bases, with 14 bases between the two germline ends.

This clonotype was counted many times. The chain employs TRBV7-2 and TRBJ2-7; 15 nucleotides align to TRBD2. V was clipped by 5 bases and J by 7 bases; unmatched bases: 9. The CDR3 sequence is 16 residues long. Germline CDR1 and CDR2: SGHTA and FQGNSA. Here the CDR3 DNA reads TGTGCCAGCAGCCCACGGACTAGCGGGGGGGCCTGGGAGCAGTACTTC. Its translation: CASSPRTSGGAWEQYF. Variable domain in full (rest from reference TRBV7-2 and TRBJ2-7): GAGVSQSPSNKVTEKGKDVELRCDPISGHTALYWYRQSLGQGLEFLIYFQGNSAPDKSGLPSDRFSAERTGGSVSTLTIQRTQQEDSAVYLCASSPRTSGGAWEQYFGPGTRLTVT.

This clonotype was counted between two and nine times. The chain carries TRBV7-8 and TRBJ2-1; 7 positions agree with TRBD2. The V and J ends lost 2 bases and 10 bases, in that order; junction bases with no gene match: 11. The CDR3 consists of 15 residues. Germline CDR1 and CDR2: SGHVS and FQNEAQ. Here the CDR3 DNA reads TGTGCCAGCAGCTTAAGGGCTAGCGGTGGCAAGGAGCAGTTCTTC. Translating it yields CASSLRASGGKEQFF. The variable domain in full, with the rest retrieved from reference TRBV7-8 and TRBJ2-1, is GAGVSQSPRYKVAKRGQDVALRCDPISGHVSLFWYQQALGQGPEFLTYFQNEAQLDKSGLPSDRFFAERPEGSVSTLKIQRTQQEDSAVYLCASSLRASGGKEQFFGPGTRLTVL.

This clonotype has ten or more counts. This rearrangement joins TRBV5-5 to TRBJ2-7, with 8 bases lining up with TRBD2. The V and J ends lost 7 bases and 2 bases, in that order; junction bases with no gene match: 14. Germline lookup yields CDR1 SGHKS and CDR2 YYEKEE (reference sequence). The CDR3 sequence is 16 residues long. CDR3 amino acids: CASAIHGGGRTYEQYF. The DNA of the CDR3 is TGTGCCAGCGCGATACACGGGGGGGGGCGTACCTACGAGCAGTACTTC.

This clonotype has ten or more counts. In nucleotides, the CDR3 is TGCGCCAGCGCGACTGGGGACTACAATGAGCAGTTCTTC. The encoded protein is CASATGDYNEQFF. The chain is built from TRBV5-1 and TRBJ2-1; no definite D call. Germline-derived CDR1 and CDR2 are SGHRS and YFSETQ. The CDR3 consists of 13 residues. V dropped 7 bases and J dropped 3 bases, with 11 bases sitting between them.

This clonotype appeared many times. The rearrangement joins TRBV20-1 to TRBJ1-1; D gene uncertain. Germline CDR1 is DFQATT and CDR2 is SNEGSKA (reference sequence). V lost 2 bases and J 0 bases, leaving 19 bases between the germline ends. This CDR3 comprises 17 residues. CDR3 loop: CSARPSLRRAMNTEAFF. CDR3 DNA: TGCAGTGCTAGACCCAGTCTGAGACGGGCCATGAACACTGAAGCTTTCTTT.

This clonotype has just a few counts. V and J are TRBV20-1 and TRBJ2-7, with D unclear. Germline assignment: CDR1 DFQATT and CDR2 SNEGSKA (reference sequence). The V gene lost 0 bases and the J gene lost 3 bases, with 9 bases spanning the gap. The CDR3 runs to 13 residues. CDR3: CSARDLLGYEQYF. In DNA, the CDR3 is TGCAGTGCTAGAGATCTCCTGGGCTACGAGCAGTACTTC.

This clonotype was seen repeatedly, ten times or more. The J gene is TRBJ1-3, the V gene TRBV4-3; D perhaps matches TRBD1 (6 bases). V was cut by 0 bases and J by 0 bases, with 6 bases left in between. The V gene's germline CDR1 is LGHNA and CDR2 YSLEER. This CDR3 region has 15 residues. CDR3 amino acids: CASSQDRGSGNTIYF. CDR3 nucleotides: TGCGCCAGCAGCCAAGACAGGGGCTCTGGAAACACCATATATTTT.

This clonotype was recorded many times. The CDR3 loop is CSARKRHGTYEQYF. CDR3 DNA sequence: TGCAGTGCTAGAAAAAGGCACGGAACCTACGAGCAGTACTTC. The chain recombines TRBV20-1 with TRBJ2-7; D remains unclear. Trimming shortened V by 2 bases and J by 2 bases, and 13 bases separated the two germline ends. CDR3 length equals 14 residues. Germline CDR1 DFQATT, CDR2 SNEGSKA (reference sequence).

This clonotype occurred many times. The V gene is TRBV10-3, the J gene TRBJ1-4; D is uncertain. Trimming removed 10 bases at V and 7 bases at J, with 19 bases between. The CDR3 is made up of 14 amino acids. The germline gives CDR1 ENHRY, CDR2 SYGVKD. CDR3 residues: CATSSGIRLEKLFF. CDR3 coding DNA: TGTGCCACCTCTTCGGGGATTAGGCTTGAAAAACTGTTTTTT.

This clonotype appeared many times. The genes are TRBV4-2 and TRBJ2-5; possibly TRBD2 for D (5 bases). This CDR3 region has 15 residues. Germline-derived CDR1 and CDR2 are LGHNA and YNFKEQ. V dropped 1 base and J dropped 1 base, with 10 bases sitting between them. The chain's CDR3 is CASSQVEGGQETQYF. The CDR3 DNA reads as TGTGCCAGCAGCCAAGTCGAGGGCGGCCAAGAGACCCAGTACTTC.